This TCR beta chain is drawn from a study of shared clonotypes between healthy human individuals. Study background: Plates per donor: three CD4 naive, three CD4 memory, two CD8 naive, one CD8 memory.

This CDR3 has 15 amino acids. CDR1 is SGHTA and CDR2 is FQGTGA in the germline V gene. Trimming removed 2 bases at V and 1 base at J, with 9 bases between. This clone has a single count. Positively selected for CCR7, the CD45RO-negative cells used as naive CD8 cells excluded terminally differentiated effector memory CD45RA+ cells. Data came from immunoSEQ multiplex PCR; TCRdb stores just in-frame clones and leaves some out. This sample carries millions of clones, 93% of them seen once, and the ten largest clones take more than 1.5%. The chain uses TRBV7-3 and TRBJ2-1, with D tentatively TRBD2 (5 bases). The receptor's source is a man between 18 and 35 years old in good health. Some clones in this sample may be carry-over from other donors' samples. The sample comprised naive CD8+ T cells from PBMCs. The CDR3 reads CASSLWPGSYNEQFF. The CDR3 nucleotides are TGTGCCAGCAGCTTATGGCCGGGGTCCTACAATGAGCAGTTCTTC.